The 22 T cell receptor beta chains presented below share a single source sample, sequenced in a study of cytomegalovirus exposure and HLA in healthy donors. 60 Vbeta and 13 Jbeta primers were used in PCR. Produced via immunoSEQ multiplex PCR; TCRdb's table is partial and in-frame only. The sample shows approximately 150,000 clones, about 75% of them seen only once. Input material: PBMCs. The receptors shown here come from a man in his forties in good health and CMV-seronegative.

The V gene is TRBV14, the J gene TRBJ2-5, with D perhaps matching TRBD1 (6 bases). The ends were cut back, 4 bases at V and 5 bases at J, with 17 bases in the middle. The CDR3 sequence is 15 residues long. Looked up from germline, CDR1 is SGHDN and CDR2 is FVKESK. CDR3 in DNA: TGTGCCAGCAGCCCATCGGGACAAAGGAGGGAGACCCAGTACTTC. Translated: CASSPSGQRRETQYF.

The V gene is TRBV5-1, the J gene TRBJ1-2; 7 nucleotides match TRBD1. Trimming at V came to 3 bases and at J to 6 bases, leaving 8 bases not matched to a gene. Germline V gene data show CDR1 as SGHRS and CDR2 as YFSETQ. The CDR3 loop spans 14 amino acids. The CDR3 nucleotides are TGCGCCAGCAGCTACGGGGGACAGATTCATGGCTACACCTTC. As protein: CASSYGGQIHGYTF.

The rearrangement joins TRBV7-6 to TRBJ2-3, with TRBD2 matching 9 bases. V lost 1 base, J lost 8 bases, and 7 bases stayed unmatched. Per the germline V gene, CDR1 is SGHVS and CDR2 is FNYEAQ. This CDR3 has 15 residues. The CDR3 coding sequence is TGTGCCAGCAGCTTAGTTCTAGCGGGGCCGGGTACGCAGTATTTT. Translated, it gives CASSLVLAGPGTQYF.

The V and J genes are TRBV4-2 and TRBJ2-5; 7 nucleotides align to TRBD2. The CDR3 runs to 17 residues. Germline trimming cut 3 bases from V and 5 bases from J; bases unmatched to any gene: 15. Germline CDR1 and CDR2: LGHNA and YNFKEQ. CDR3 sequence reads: CASSQFMLLASEETQYF. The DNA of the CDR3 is TGTGCCAGCAGCCAGTTTATGCTACTAGCGAGTGAGGAGACCCAGTACTTC.

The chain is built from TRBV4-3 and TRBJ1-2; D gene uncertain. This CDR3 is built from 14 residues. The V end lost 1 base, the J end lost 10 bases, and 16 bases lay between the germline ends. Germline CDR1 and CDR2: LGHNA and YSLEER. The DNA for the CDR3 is TGCGCCAGCAGCCAAGGGAGCCTAGTACTGGACTACACCTTC. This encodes CASSQGSLVLDYTF.

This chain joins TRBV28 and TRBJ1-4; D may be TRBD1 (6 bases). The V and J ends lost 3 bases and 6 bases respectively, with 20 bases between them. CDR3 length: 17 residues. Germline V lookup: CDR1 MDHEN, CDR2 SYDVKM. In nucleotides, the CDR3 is TGTGCCAGCAGTTTCCCCACAGGGATGGATATATATGAAAAACTGTTTTTT. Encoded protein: CASSFPTGMDIYEKLFF.

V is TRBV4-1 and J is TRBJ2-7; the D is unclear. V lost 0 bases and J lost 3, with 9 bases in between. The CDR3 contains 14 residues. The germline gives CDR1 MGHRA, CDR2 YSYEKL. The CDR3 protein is CASSQDESGYEQYF. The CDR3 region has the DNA TGCGCCAGCAGCCAAGACGAGTCGGGCTACGAGCAGTACTTC.

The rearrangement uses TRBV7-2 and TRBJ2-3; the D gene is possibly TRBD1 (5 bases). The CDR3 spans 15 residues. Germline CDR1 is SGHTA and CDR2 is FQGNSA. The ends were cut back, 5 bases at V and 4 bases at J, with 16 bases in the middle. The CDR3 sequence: CASSLPQVRPDTQYF. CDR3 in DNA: TGTGCCAGCAGCCTCCCACAGGTTCGGCCAGATACGCAGTATTTT.

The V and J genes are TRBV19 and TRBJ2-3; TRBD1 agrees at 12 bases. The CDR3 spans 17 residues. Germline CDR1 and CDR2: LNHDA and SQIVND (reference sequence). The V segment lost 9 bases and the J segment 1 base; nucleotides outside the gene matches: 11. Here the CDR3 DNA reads TGTGCCAGCACCTCGGGACAGGGGGCCGTCGGCACAGATACGCAGTATTTT. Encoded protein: CASTSGQGAVGTDTQYF.

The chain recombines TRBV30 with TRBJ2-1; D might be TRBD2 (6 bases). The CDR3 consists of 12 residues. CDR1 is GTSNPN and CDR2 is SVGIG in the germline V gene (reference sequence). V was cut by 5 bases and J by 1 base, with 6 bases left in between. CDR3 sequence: CAWAGSYNEQFF. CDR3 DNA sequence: TGTGCCTGGGCGGGGTCCTACAATGAGCAGTTCTTC.

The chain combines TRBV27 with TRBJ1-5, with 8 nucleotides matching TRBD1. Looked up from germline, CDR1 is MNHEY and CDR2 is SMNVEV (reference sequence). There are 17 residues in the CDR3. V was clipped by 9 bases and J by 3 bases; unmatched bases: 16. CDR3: CASSKFGTGFLNQPQHF. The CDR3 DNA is TGTGCCAGTAGCAAGTTCGGGACAGGATTTCTCAATCAGCCCCAGCATTTT.

The CDR3 region is CASSPTRTGVYEQYF. The CDR3 region has the DNA TGTGCCAGCAGCCCCACGCGGACAGGAGTTTACGAGCAGTACTTC. The chain uses TRBV7-9 and TRBJ2-7; 7 bases are shared with TRBD1. V was pared by 5 bases and J by 4 bases, with 11 bases of the junction left unmatched. The CDR3 extends over 15 amino acids. From germline, CDR1 is SEHNR and CDR2 FQNEAQ (reference sequence).

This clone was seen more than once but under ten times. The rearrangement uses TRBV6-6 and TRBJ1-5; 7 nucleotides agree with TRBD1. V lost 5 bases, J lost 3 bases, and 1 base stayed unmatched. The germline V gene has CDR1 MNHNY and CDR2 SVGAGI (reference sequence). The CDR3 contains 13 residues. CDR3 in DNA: TGTGCCAGCAGTGACAGGGTCAATCAGCCCCAGCATTTT. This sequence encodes CASSDRVNQPQHF.

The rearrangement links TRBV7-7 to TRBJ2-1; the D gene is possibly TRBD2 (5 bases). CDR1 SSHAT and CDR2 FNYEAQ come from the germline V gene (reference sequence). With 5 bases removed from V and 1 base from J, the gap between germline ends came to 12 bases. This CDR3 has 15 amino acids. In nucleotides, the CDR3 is TGTGCCAGCAGCGCGGGTGTTGGGTCCTACAATGAGCAGTTCTTC. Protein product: CASSAGVGSYNEQFF.

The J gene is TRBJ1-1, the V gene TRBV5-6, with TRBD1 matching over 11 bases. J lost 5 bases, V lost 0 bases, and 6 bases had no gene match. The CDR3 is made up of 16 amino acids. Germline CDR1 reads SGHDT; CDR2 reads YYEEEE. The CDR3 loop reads CASSLAGQGGWTEAFF. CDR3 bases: TGTGCCAGCAGCTTGGCGGGACAGGGGGGATGGACTGAAGCTTTCTTT.

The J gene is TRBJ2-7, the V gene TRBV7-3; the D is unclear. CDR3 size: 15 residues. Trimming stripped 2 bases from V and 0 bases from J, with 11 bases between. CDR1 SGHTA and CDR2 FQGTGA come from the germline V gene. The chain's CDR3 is CASSLGQSSSYEQYF. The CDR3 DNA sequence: TGTGCCAGCAGCTTAGGGCAGTCGAGCTCCTACGAGCAGTACTTC.

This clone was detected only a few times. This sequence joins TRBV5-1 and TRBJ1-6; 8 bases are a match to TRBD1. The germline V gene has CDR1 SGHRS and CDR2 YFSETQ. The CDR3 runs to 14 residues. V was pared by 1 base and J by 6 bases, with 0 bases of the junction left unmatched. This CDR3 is CASSLTGGNSPLHF. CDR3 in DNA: TGCGCCAGCAGCTTGACAGGGGGTAATTCACCCCTCCACTTT.

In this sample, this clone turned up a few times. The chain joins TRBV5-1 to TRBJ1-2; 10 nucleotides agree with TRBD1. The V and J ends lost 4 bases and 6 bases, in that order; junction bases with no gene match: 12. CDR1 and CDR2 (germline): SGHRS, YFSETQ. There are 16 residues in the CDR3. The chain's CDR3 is CASSGIGTGTGDGYTF. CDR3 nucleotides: TGCGCCAGCAGCGGGATCGGTACTGGGACAGGGGATGGCTACACCTTC.

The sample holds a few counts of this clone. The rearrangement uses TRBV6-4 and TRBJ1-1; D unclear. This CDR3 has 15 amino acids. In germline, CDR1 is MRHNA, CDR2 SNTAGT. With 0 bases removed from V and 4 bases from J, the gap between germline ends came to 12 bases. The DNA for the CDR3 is TGTGCCAGCAGTGACTCCCCGGGTGTTTCCACTGAAGCTTTCTTT. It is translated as CASSDSPGVSTEAFF.

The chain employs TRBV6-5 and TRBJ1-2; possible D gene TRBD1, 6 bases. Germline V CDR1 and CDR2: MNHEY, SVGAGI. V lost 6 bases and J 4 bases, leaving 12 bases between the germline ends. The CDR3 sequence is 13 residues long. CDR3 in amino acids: CASSPGHLYGYTF. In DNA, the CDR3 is TGTGCCAGCAGCCCGGGACACCTCTATGGCTACACCTTC.

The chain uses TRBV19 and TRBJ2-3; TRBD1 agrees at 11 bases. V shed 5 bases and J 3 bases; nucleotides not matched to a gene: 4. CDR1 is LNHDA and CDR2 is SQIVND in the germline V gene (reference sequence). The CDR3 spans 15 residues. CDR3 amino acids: CASSARDRGTDTQYF. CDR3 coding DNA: TGTGCCAGTAGTGCCCGGGACAGGGGGACAGATACGCAGTATTTT.

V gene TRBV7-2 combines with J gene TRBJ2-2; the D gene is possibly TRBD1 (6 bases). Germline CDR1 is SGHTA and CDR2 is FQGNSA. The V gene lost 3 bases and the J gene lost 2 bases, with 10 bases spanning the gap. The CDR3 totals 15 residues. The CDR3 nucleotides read TGTGCCAGCAGCTTCAACAGGGTAAACACCGGGGAGCTGTTTTTT. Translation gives CASSFNRVNTGELFF. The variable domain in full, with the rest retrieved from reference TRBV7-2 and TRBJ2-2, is GAGVSQSPSNKVTEKGKDVELRCDPISGHTALYWYRQSLGQGLEFLIYFQGNSAPDKSGLPSDRFSAERTGGSVSTLTIQRTQQEDSAVYLCASSFNRVNTGELFFGEGSRLTVL.